This T cell receptor beta chain originates from a study of blood T cell repertoires in COVID-19. Study context: Samples taken during acute and convalescent COVID-19 were collected in the United States, Italy and Spain. Sources were T cells, B-cell-depleted T cells, or PBMCs; the material itself was cDNA or gDNA.

Source study methods: It was from reference gene primer amplification that nucleated cell counts were estimated. The protocol was immunoSEQ multiplex PCR, while the TCRdb copy is restricted to in-frame clones and leaves out a portion. Clone size and V and J calls were adopted from that table, with D and trimming inferred from the DNA. The sample shows around 310,000 clones, around 87% of them seen only once. The source of this sequence is a woman between 50 and 59 years old with active or convalescent COVID-19. Sequencing input: peripheral blood.

The CDR3 DNA follows: TGTGCCAGCAGTCCTGACAGGGCTGGCAATCAGCCCCAGCATTTT. Translation: CASSPDRAGNQPQHF. V gene TRBV21-1 combines with J gene TRBJ1-5; the D segment call TRBD1 is taken from the table without a DNA check. TRBV21-1 is a listed pseudogene. CDR3 length equals 15 residues.